Sequencing of this T cell receptor (beta chain) was carried out in a study of T-cell memory formation after mild COVID-19. Points from the study as a whole: Among contracting clones, CD4+ were mainly CM/EM and CD8+ enriched in EMRA.

Using its own MiXCR run on the 5' RACE reads, TCRdb lists one record per CDR3 protein. The sample lists hundreds of thousands of distinct CDR3 sequences, around 21% occurring once. This clonotype came up many times. Its antigen is still unknown. V lost 5 bases to trimming and J lost 5 bases; unmatched junction nucleotides: 11. From germline, CDR1 is SGHTA and CDR2 FQGNSA. The length of the CDR3 is 18 residues. The V call is TRBV7-2, the J call TRBJ2-2, with 13 positions matching TRBD2. The sample taken for sequencing was PBMCs or a T cell subset sorted from them (not recorded which). This TCR was sampled from an adult woman who had mild COVID-19 (a few samples of this study predate the infection). Cell type and time point are not known. CDR3 nucleotides: TGTGCCAGCAGCCTGGGGGGACTAGCGGGACGGAGGACCGGGGAGCTGTTTTTT. It specifies CASSLGGLAGRRTGELFF.